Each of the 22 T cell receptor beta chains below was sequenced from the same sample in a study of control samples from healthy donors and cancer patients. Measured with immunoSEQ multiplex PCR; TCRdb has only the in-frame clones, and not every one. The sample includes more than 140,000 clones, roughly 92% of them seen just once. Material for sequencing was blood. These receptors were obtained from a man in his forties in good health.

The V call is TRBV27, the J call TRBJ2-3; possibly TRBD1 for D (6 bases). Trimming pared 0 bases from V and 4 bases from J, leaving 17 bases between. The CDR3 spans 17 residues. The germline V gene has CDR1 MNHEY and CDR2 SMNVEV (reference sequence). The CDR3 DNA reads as TGTGCCAGCAGTTTATCCGGGACACCTTCCATAGCAGATACGCAGTATTTT. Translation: CASSLSGTPSIADTQYF.

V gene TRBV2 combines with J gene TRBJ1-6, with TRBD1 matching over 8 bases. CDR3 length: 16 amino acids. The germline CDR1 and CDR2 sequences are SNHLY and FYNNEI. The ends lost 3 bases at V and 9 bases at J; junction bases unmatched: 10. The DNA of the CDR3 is TGTGCCAGCAGTGACCCCAGACAGGGGTCTTTTTCACCCCTCCACTTT. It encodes CASSDPRQGSFSPLHF.

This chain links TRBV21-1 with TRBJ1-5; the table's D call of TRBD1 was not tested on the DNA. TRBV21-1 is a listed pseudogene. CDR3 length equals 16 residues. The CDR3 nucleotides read TGTGCCAGCAGCCCCCTGGGCCAGGGGGCCGCTCAGCCCCAGCATTTT. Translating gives CASSPLGQGAAQPQHF.

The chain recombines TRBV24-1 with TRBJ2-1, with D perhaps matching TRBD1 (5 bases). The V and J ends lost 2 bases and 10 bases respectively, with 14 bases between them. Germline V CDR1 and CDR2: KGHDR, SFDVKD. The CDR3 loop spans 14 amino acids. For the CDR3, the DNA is TGTGCCACCAGTGATTCTTTTCAGGGTCACGAGCAGTTCTTC. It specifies CATSDSFQGHEQFF.

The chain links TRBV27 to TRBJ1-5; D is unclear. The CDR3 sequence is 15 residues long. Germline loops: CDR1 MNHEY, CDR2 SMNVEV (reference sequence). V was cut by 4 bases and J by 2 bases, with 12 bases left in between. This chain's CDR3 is CASSSGVAGNQPQHF. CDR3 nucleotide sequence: TGTGCCAGCAGTTCCGGGGTGGCGGGCAATCAGCCCCAGCATTTT.

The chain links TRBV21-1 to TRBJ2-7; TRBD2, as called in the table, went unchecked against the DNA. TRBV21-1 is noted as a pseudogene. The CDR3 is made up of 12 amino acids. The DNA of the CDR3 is TGTGCCAGCAGCACACTAGACTACGAGCAGTACTTC. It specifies CASSTLDYEQYF.

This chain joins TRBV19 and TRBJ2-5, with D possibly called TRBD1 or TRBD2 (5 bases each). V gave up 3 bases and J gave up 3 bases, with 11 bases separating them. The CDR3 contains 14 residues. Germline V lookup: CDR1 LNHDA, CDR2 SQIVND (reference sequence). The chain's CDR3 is CASSMGVREETQYF. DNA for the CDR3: TGTGCCAGTAGTATGGGGGTCAGAGAAGAGACCCAGTACTTC.

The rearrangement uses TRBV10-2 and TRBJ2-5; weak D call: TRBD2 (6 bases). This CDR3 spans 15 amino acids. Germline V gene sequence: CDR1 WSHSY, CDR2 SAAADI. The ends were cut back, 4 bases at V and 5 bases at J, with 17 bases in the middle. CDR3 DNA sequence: TGCGCCAGCAGTGGAGACAGTGAACGGGGGGAGACCCAGTACTTC. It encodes CASSGDSERGETQYF.

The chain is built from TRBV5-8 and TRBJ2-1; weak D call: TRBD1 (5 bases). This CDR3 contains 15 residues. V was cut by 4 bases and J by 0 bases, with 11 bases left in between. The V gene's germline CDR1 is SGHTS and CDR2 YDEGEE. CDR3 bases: TGTGCCAGCAGCCAAGGGGCCAGCTCCTACAATGAGCAGTTCTTC. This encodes CASSQGASSYNEQFF.

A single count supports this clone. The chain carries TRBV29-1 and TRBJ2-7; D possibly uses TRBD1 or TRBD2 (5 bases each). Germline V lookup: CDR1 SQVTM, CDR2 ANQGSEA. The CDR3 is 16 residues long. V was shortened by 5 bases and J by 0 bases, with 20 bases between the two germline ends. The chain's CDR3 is CSVISRAWGSSYEQYF. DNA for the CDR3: TGCAGCGTTATTTCCAGGGCATGGGGGAGCTCCTACGAGCAGTACTTC.

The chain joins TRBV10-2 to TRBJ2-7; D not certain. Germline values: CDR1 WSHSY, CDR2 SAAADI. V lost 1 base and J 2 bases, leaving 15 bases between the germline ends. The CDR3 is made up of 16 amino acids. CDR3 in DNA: TGCGCCAGCAGTGAGTGGGCGTCGACACGACCCTACGAGCAGTACTTC. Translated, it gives CASSEWASTRPYEQYF.

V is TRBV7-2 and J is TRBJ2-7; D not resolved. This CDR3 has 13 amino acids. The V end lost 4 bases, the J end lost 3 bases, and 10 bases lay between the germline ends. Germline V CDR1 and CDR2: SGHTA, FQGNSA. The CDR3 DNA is TGTGCCAGCAGCTCAACTACGAACTACGAGCAGTACTTC. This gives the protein CASSSTTNYEQYF.

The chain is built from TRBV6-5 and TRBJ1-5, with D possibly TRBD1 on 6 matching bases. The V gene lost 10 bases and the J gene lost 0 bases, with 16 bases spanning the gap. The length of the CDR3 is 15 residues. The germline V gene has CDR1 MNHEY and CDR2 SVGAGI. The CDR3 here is CATSDSHYSNQPQHF. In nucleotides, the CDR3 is TGTGCCACTTCGGACAGTCACTATAGCAATCAGCCCCAGCATTTT.

CDR3 protein: CAMGLNEQFF. The CDR3 DNA reads TGTGCCATGGGACTGAATGAGCAGTTCTTC. V and J are TRBV10-3 and TRBJ2-1; perhaps TRBD2 as D (6 bases). This CDR3 region has 10 residues. The V gene lost 9 bases and the J gene lost 7 bases, with 7 bases spanning the gap. The V gene's germline CDR1 is ENHRY and CDR2 SYGVKD.

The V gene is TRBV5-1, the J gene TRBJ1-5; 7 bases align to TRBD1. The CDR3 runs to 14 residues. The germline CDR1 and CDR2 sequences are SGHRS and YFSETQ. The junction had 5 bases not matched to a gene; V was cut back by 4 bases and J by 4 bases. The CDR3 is CASSGGQPNQPQHF. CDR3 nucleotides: TGCGCCAGCAGCGGGGGACAGCCAAATCAGCCCCAGCATTTT.

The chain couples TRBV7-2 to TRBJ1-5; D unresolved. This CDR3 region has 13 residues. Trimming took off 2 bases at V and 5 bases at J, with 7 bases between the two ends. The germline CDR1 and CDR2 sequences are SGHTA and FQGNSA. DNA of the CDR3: TGTGCCAGCAGCTTAATGCGAGATCAGCCCCAGCATTTT. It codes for CASSLMRDQPQHF.

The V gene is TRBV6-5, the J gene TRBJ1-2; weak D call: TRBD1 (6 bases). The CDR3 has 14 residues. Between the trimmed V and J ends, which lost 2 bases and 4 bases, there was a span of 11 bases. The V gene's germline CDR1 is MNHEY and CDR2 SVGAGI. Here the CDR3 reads CASSYGAGVYGYTF. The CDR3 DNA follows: TGTGCCAGCAGTTACGGGGCAGGGGTCTATGGCTACACCTTC.

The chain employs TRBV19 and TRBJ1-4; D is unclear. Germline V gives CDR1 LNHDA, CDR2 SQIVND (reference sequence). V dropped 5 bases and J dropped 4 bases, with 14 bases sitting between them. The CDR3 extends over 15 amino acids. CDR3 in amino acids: CASSSPGSGNEKLFF. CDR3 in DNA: TGTGCCAGTAGTTCCCCGGGCTCGGGTAATGAAAAACTGTTTTTT.

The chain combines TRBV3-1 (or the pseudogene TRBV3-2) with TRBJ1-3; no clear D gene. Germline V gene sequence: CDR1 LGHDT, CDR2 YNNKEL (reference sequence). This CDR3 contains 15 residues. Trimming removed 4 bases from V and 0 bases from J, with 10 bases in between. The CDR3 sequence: CASSPFSGSGNTIYF. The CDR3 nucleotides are TGTGCCAGCAGCCCCTTTAGTGGCTCTGGAAACACCATATATTTT.

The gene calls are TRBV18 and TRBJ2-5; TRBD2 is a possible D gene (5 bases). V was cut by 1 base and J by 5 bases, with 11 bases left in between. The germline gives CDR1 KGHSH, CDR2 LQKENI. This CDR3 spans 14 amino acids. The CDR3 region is CASSPRGGMETQYF. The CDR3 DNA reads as TGTGCCAGCTCACCACGAGGAGGAATGGAGACCCAGTACTTC.

Here the CDR3 reads CASSPDIQSYQPQHF. The CDR3 DNA reads TGTGCCAGCTCACCAGATATCCAGAGTTATCAGCCCCAGCATTTT. The rearrangement uses TRBV18 and TRBJ1-5; no firm D call. The germline gives CDR1 KGHSH, CDR2 LQKENI. This CDR3 is built from 15 residues. The V gene lost 2 bases and the J gene lost 5 bases, with 13 bases spanning the gap.

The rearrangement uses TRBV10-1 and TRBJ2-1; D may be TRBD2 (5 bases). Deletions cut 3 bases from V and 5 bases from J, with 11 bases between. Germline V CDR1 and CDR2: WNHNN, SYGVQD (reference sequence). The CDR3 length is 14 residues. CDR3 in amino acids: CASSEDYGDNEQFF. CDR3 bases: TGCGCCAGCAGTGAAGACTACGGGGACAATGAGCAGTTCTTC.